The T cell receptor (beta chain) described here comes from a study of blood T cell repertoires in COVID-19. About the research overall: From T cells, B-cell-depleted T cells, or PBMCs came the material, which was cDNA or gDNA.

Only in-frame clones appear in the TCRdb table, and some are missing; sequencing was by immunoSEQ multiplex PCR. The data hold some 230,000 clones, with roughly 83% observed a single time. CDR3 size: 16 residues. The V gene's germline CDR1 is LGHNA and CDR2 YSLEER. Trimming shortened V by 0 bases and J by 2 bases, and 12 bases separated the two germline ends. The sample consisted of peripheral blood. This receptor was obtained from a woman between 45 and 65 years old with acute or convalescent COVID-19. The V gene is TRBV4-3, the J gene TRBJ2-3, with D tentatively TRBD2 (6 bases). This CDR3 reads CASSQDLSGFTDTQYF. The CDR3 coding sequence is TGCGCCAGCAGCCAAGATCTCAGCGGGTTCACAGATACGCAGTATTTT.